The 17 T cell receptor beta chains given below trace back to one sample, sequenced in a study of shared clonotypes between healthy human individuals. TCRdb's copy holds only in-frame clones and misses some; the assay was immunoSEQ multiplex PCR. This table has 450,000 to 600,000 clones, about four fifths appearing once. The material sequenced was PBMCs. Receptor source: a woman aged 40 to 49 in good health. Some clones in this sample may be carry-over from other donors' samples.

This clone was counted once. This likely reflects a read error, since a far larger clone is one base away. This chain's CDR3 is CAGSWFNYGYTF. Written as DNA, the CDR3 is TGTGCCGGCAGTTGGTTTAACTATGGCTACACCTTC. This chain joins TRBV28 and TRBJ1-2; D uncertain. The CDR3 runs 12 residues. Germline V gene lookup returns CDR1 MDHEN and CDR2 SYDVKM.

The chain is built from TRBV7-9 and TRBJ2-2; D may be TRBD1 (6 bases). Germline lookup yields CDR1 SEHNR and CDR2 FQNEAQ (reference sequence). The CDR3 contains 14 residues. V lost 9 bases and J 0 bases, leaving 11 bases between the germline ends. As DNA, the CDR3 is TGTGCCAGATCCGGGACAACGAACACCGGGGAGCTGTTTTTT. Translating it yields CARSGTTNTGELFF. The variable domain in full, with the rest retrieved from reference TRBV7-9 and TRBJ2-2, is DTGVSQNPRHKITKRGQNVTFRCDPISEHNRLYWYRQTLGQGPEFLTYFQNEAQLEKSRLLSDRFSAERPKGSFSTLEIQRTEQGDSAMYLCARSGTTNTGELFFGEGSRLTVL.

This clone showed up just once. This chain joins TRBV7-2 and TRBJ2-3, with TRBD2 identical over 12 bases. The V segment lost 4 bases and the J segment 5 bases; nucleotides outside the gene matches: 7. Germline V gene lookup returns CDR1 SGHTA and CDR2 FQGNSA. The CDR3 length is 16 residues. The CDR3 spells CASSYLAGGPVDTQYF. The CDR3 nucleotides are TGTGCCAGCAGCTATCTAGCGGGAGGGCCTGTAGATACGCAGTATTTT.

The sample holds one count of this clone. A read error may explain this, as a much larger clone is one base away. CDR3 region: CASSDGGDYNEQFF. The CDR3 coding sequence is TGTGCCAGCAGTGATGGCGGGGATTACAATGAGCAGTTCTTC. The V gene is TRBV6-1, the J gene TRBJ2-1, with TRBD2 as a possible D gene (6 bases). V gave up 3 bases and J gave up 4 bases, with 10 bases separating them. The CDR3 covers 14 residues. CDR1 MNHNS and CDR2 SASEGT come from the germline V gene.

The gene calls are TRBV2 and TRBJ1-2; no clear D. This CDR3 comprises 14 residues. The germline gives CDR1 SNHLY, CDR2 FYNNEI. V lost 2 bases and J lost 4, with 11 bases in between. Here the CDR3 DNA reads TGTGCCAGCAGTGAATTGGGCGATCGCTATGGCTACACCTTC. Its translation is CASSELGDRYGYTF.

In DNA, the CDR3 is TGTGCCAGCAGCTTTGGTACACGGGGGTACGAGCAGTACTTC. Its protein is CASSFGTRGYEQYF. The chain combines TRBV7-6 with TRBJ2-7; D might be TRBD2 (6 bases). The CDR3 runs 14 residues. Germline V gene sequence: CDR1 SGHVS, CDR2 FNYEAQ. Deletions cut 3 bases from V and 4 bases from J, with 13 bases between.

The chain carries TRBV19 and TRBJ2-1; no reliable D call. This CDR3 has 14 residues. The ends were cut back, 3 bases at V and 0 bases at J, with 6 bases in the middle. Per germline, CDR1 LNHDA and CDR2 SQIVND (reference sequence). This CDR3 is CASSMAPSYNEQFF. The CDR3 region has the DNA TGTGCCAGTAGTATGGCCCCCTCCTACAATGAGCAGTTCTTC.

J is TRBJ2-5 and V is TRBV14; D remains ambiguous. Germline assignment: CDR1 SGHDN and CDR2 FVKESK. The CDR3 covers 12 residues. V dropped 1 base and J dropped 5 bases, with 5 bases sitting between them. Written as DNA, the CDR3 is TGTGCCAGCAGCCAAGTTGGCGAGACCCAGTACTTC. Encoded protein: CASSQVGETQYF.

The chain carries TRBV2 and TRBJ2-1; 7 bases map to TRBD2. Germline CDR1 is SNHLY and CDR2 is FYNNEI. CDR3 size: 11 residues. The V gene end was trimmed by 6 bases and the J gene end by 14 bases; junction bases not matched to a gene: 7. In DNA form, the CDR3 reads TGTGCCAGCAGGGCCCTAGCGGACAAGTTCTTC. Amino acids: CASRALADKFF. The full variable domain, in which reference TRBV2 and TRBJ2-1 provide the parts outside the CDR3, is EPEVTQTPSHQVTQMGQEVILRCVPISNHLYFYWYRQILGQKVEFLVSFYNNEISEKSEIFDDQFSVERPDGSNFTLKIRSTKLEDSAMYFCASRALADKFFGPGTRLTVL.

On this clone: The sample holds other DNA sequences that translate to the same CDR3. The V call is TRBV5-1, the J call TRBJ2-2; 8 bases line up with TRBD2. Germline V CDR1 and CDR2: SGHRS, YFSETQ. The length of the CDR3 is 15 residues. V lost 2 bases, J lost 3 bases, and 3 bases stayed unmatched. In DNA, the CDR3 is TGCGCCAGCAGCTTCGGACTAGCAGACACCGGGGAGCTGTTTTTT. Translating it yields CASSFGLADTGELFF.

The chain employs TRBV4-2 and TRBJ1-1, with D perhaps matching TRBD1 (5 bases). Trimming removed 0 bases at V and 5 bases at J, with 10 bases between. Germline CDR1 reads LGHNA; CDR2 reads YNFKEQ. The CDR3 sequence is 14 residues long. The CDR3 region is CASSQDRRGTEAFF. The DNA of the CDR3 is TGTGCCAGCAGCCAAGATCGGCGGGGGACTGAAGCTTTCTTT.

The chain carries TRBV7-9 and TRBJ1-3; a possible D gene is TRBD1 (6 bases). Germline V gene data show CDR1 as SEHNR and CDR2 as FQNEAQ (reference sequence). The CDR3 is 16 amino acids. V lost 5 bases, J lost 2 bases, and 16 bases lay in between. In nucleotides, the CDR3 is TGTGCCAGCAGCCGTAGGGGGTCGACAGCTGGAAACACCATATATTTT. The encoded protein is CASSRRGSTAGNTIYF.

The rearrangement joins TRBV7-2 to TRBJ1-5; D unresolved. Germline loops: CDR1 SGHTA, CDR2 FQGNSA. This CDR3 is built from 14 residues. Trimming stripped 5 bases from V and 0 bases from J, with 8 bases between. This CDR3 reads CASSLQSSNQPQHF. CDR3 nucleotide sequence: TGTGCCAGCAGCCTTCAGAGTAGCAATCAGCCCCAGCATTTT.

The chain carries TRBV5-1 and TRBJ1-2, with a tentative D call TRBD1 (5 bases). This CDR3 region has 15 residues. In germline, CDR1 is SGHRS, CDR2 YFSETQ. V gave up 0 bases and J gave up 2 bases, with 11 bases separating them. CDR3 loop: CASSLVTGSNYGYTF. The CDR3 DNA is TGCGCCAGCAGCTTGGTCACAGGATCGAACTATGGCTACACCTTC.

The chain combines TRBV25-1 with TRBJ2-3, with 10 bases lining up with TRBD2. CDR1 is MGHDK, CDR2 SYGVNS, per germline. After removal of 2 bases from V and 0 bases from J, the junction contained 2 bases not matched to a gene. The CDR3 totals 16 residues. The CDR3 nucleotides are TGTGCCAGCAGTGAAGCTAGCGGGGGAAGCACAGATACGCAGTATTTT. Translating it yields CASSEASGGSTDTQYF. Supplemented by reference TRBV25-1 and TRBJ2-3, the full variable domain reads EADIYQTPRYLVIGTGKKITLECSQTMGHDKMYWYQQDPGMELHLIHYSYGVNSTEKGDLSSESTVSRIRTEHFPLTLESARPSHTSQYLCASSEASGGSTDTQYFGPGTRLTVL.

The chain links TRBV10-2 to TRBJ2-1; 10 nucleotides agree with TRBD2. Losses at the gene ends were 6 bases for V and 7 bases for J; bases not matched to a gene: 12. The CDR3 extends over 16 amino acids. Germline CDR1 reads WSHSY; CDR2 reads SAAADI. CDR3 DNA: TGCGCCAGCAGAAGGGTCCCTAGCGGGAGTTCGAATGAGCAGTTCTTC. It is translated as CASRRVPSGSSNEQFF.

The rearrangement uses TRBV27 and TRBJ2-3; 12 nucleotides align to TRBD2. Germline V gives CDR1 MNHEY, CDR2 SMNVEV (reference sequence). V lost 5 bases, J lost 4 bases, and 7 bases stayed unmatched. The CDR3 is 16 amino acids. CDR3 amino acids: CASSPRLAGVSDTQYF. In DNA, the CDR3 is TGTGCCAGCAGTCCCAGACTAGCGGGAGTTTCAGATACGCAGTATTTT.